This T cell receptor (beta chain) was identified during a study of T cell changes during pregnancy in multiple sclerosis. TCRdb's table, derived via immunoSEQ multiplex PCR, lists solely in-frame clones and lacks some. In the table there are around 43,000 clones, roughly 89% of which are singletons. This TCR was sampled from a female donor with multiple sclerosis, enrolled in a pregnancy study. The source material was CD4+ T cells from peripheral blood mononuclear cells, sampled in the first trimester of pregnancy.

Here the CDR3 reads CASSPTTSGGQETQYF. CDR3 nucleotide sequence: TGTGCCAGCAGCCCCACGACTAGCGGAGGACAAGAGACCCAGTACTTC. The chain combines TRBV7-2 with TRBJ2-5; 9 bases line up with TRBD2. From germline, CDR1 is SGHTA and CDR2 FQGNSA. Trimming removed 5 bases from V and 2 bases from J; junction bases left unmatched: 9. This CDR3 has 16 residues. The full variable domain, with the rest looked up from reference TRBV7-2 and TRBJ2-5, is GAGVSQSPSNKVTEKGKDVELRCDPISGHTALYWYRQSLGQGLEFLIYFQGNSAPDKSGLPSDRFSAERTGGSVSTLTIQRTQQEDSAVYLCASSPTTSGGQETQYFGPGTRLLVL.